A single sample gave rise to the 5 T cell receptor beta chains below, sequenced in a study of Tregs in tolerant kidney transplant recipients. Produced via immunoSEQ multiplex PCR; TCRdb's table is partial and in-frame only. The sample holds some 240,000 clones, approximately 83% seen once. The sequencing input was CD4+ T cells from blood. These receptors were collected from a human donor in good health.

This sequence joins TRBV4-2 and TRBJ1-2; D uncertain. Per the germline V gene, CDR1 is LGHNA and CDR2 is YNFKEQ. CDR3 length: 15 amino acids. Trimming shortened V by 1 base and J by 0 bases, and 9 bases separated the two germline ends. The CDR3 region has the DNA TGTGCCAGCAGCCAAGCAGGCCTTGCTAACTATGGCTACACCTTC. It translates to CASSQAGLANYGYTF.

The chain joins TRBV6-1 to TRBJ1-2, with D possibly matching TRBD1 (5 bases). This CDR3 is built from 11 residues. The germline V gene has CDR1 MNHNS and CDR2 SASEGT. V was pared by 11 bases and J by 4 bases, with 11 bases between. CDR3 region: CAAGDPYGYTF. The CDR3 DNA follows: TGTGCCGCCGGGGACCCCTATGGCTACACCTTC.

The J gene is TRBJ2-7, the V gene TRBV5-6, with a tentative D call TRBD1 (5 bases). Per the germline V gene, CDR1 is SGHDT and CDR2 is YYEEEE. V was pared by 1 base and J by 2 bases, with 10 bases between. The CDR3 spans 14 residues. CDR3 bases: TGTGCCAGCAGCTTGTTGGGCAGGGCCTACGAGCAGTACTTC. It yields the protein CASSLLGRAYEQYF.

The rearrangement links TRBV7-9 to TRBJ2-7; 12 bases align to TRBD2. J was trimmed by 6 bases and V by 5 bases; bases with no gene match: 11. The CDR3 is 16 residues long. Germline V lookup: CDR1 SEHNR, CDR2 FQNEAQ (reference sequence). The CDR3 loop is CASSQSLAGGPREQYF. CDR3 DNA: TGTGCCAGCAGCCAATCTCTAGCGGGAGGGCCCCGCGAGCAGTACTTC.

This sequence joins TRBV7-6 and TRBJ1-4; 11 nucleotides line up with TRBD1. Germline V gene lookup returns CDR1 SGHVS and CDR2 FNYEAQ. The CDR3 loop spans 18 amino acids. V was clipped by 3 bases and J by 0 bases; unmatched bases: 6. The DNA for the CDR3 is TGTGCCAGCAGCTTCCGGGACAGGGGGACTGCAACTAATGAAAAACTGTTTTTT. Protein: CASSFRDRGTATNEKLFF.